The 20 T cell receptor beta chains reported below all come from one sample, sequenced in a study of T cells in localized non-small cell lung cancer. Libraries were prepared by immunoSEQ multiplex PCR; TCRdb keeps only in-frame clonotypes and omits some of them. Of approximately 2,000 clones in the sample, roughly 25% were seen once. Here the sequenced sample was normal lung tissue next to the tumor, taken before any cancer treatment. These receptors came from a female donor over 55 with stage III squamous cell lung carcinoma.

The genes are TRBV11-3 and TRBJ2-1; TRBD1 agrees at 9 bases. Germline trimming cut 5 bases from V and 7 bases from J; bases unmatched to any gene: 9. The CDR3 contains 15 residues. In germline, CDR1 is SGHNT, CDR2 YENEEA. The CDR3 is CASSRTGTGRNEQFF. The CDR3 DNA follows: TGTGCCAGCAGCCGAACCGGGACAGGGAGGAATGAGCAGTTCTTC.

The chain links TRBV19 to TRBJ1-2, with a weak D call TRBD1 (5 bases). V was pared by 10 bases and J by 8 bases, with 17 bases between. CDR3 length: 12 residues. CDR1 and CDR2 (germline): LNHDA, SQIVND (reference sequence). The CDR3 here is CATQQVPGGYTF. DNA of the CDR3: TGTGCCACTCAACAGGTACCGGGAGGCTACACCTTC.

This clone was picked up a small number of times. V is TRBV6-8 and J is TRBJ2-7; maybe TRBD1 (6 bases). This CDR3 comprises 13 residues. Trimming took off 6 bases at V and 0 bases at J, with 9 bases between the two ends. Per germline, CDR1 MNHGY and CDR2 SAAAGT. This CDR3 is CASRGASSYEQYF. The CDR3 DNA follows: TGTGCCAGCAGGGGGGCCTCCTCCTACGAGCAGTACTTC.

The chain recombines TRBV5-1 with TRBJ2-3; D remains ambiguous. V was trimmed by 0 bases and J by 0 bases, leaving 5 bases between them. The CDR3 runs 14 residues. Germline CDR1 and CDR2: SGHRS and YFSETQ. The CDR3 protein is CASSLEGSTDTQYF. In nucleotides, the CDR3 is TGCGCCAGCAGCTTGGAAGGCAGCACAGATACGCAGTATTTT.

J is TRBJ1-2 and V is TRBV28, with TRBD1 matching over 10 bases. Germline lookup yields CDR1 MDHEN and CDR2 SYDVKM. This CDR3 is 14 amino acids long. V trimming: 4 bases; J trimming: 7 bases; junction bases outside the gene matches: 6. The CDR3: CASSSDRGRTGYTF. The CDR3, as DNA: TGTGCCAGCAGTTCGGACAGGGGGAGAACTGGCTACACCTTC.

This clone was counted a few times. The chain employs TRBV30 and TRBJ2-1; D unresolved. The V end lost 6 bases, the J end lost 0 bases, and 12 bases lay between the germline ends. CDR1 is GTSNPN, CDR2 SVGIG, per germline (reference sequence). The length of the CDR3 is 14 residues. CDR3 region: CACGGGSSYNEQFF. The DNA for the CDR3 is TGTGCCTGCGGTGGTGGTAGCTCCTACAATGAGCAGTTCTTC.

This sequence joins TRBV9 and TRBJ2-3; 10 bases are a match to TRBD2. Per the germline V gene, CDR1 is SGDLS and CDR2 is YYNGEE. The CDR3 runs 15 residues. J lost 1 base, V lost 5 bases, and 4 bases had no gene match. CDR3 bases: TGTGCCAGCAGTGAGAGCGGGAGGGGCACAGATACGCAGTATTTT. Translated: CASSESGRGTDTQYF.

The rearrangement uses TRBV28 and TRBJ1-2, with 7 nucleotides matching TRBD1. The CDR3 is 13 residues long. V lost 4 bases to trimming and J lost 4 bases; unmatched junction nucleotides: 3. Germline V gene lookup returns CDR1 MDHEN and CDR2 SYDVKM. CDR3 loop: CASSWGQSYGYTF. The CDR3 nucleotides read TGTGCCAGCAGTTGGGGACAGTCCTATGGCTACACCTTC.

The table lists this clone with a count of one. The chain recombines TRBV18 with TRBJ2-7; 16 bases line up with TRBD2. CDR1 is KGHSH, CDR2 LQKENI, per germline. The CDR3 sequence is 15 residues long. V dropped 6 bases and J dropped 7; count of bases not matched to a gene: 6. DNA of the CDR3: TGTGCCAGCTCCGACGGGGGACTAGCGGGAGGGGAGCAGTACTTC. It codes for CASSDGGLAGGEQYF.

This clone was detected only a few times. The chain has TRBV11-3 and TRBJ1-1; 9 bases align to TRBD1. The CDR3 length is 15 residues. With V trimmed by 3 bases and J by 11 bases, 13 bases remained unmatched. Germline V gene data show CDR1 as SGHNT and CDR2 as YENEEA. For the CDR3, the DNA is TGTGCCAGCAGCTTGAAAGGACAGGGGTTGCCGGAGGCTTTCTTT. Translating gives CASSLKGQGLPEAFF.

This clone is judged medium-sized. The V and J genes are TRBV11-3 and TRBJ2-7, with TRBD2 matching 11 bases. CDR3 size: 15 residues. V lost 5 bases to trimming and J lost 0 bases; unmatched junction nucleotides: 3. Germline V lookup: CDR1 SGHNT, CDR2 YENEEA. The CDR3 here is CASSVTSGDSYEQYF. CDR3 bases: TGTGCCAGCAGCGTGACTAGCGGGGACTCCTACGAGCAGTACTTC.

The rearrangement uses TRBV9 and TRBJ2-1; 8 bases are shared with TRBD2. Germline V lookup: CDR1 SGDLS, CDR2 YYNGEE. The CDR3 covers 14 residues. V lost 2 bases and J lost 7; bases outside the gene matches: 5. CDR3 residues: CASSVAGGGNEQFF. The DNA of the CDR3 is TGTGCCAGCAGCGTGGCGGGGGGAGGTAATGAGCAGTTCTTC. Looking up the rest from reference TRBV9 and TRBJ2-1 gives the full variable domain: DSGVTQTPKHLITATGQRVTLRCSPRSGDLSVYWYQQSLDQGLQFLIQYYNGEERAKGNILERFSAQQFPDLHSELNLSSLELGDSALYFCASSVAGGGNEQFFGPGTRLTVL.

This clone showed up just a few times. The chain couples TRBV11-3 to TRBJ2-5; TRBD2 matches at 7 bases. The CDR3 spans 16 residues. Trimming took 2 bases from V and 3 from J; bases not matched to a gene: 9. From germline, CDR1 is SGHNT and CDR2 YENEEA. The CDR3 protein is CASSLSVDGLEETQYF. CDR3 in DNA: TGTGCCAGCAGCTTAAGCGTGGACGGACTAGAAGAGACCCAGTACTTC.

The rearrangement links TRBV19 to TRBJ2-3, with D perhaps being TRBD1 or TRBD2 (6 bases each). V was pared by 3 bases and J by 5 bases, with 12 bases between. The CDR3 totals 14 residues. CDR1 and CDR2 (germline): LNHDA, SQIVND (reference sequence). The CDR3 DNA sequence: TGTGCCAGTAGTATCCCGGGGGCGAAAGATACGCAGTATTTT. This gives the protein CASSIPGAKDTQYF. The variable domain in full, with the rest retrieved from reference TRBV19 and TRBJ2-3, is DGGITQSPKYLFRKEGQNVTLSCEQNLNHDAMYWYRQDPGQGLRLIYYSQIVNDFQKGDIAEGYSVSREKKESFPLTVTSAQKNPTAFYLCASSIPGAKDTQYFGPGTRLTVL.

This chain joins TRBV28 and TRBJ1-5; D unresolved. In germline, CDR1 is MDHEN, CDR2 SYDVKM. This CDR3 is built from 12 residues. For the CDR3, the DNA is TGTGCAAGCGGGGTAGGCAATCAGCCCCAGCATTTT. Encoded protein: CASGVGNQPQHF.

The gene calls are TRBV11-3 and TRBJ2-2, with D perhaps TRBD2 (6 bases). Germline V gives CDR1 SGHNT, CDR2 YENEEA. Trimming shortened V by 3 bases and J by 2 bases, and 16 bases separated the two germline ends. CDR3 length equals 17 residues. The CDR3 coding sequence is TGTGCCAGCAGCTTCCTCCGGGAGAGAATCAACACCGGGGAGCTGTTTTTT. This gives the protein CASSFLRERINTGELFF.

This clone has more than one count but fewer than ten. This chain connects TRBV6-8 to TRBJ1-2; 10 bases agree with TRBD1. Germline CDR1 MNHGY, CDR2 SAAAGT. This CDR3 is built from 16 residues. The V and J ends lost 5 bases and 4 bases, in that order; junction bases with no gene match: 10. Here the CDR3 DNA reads TGTGCCAGCAGTGCATTAGGGACAGGGGTAACCTATGGCTACACCTTC. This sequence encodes CASSALGTGVTYGYTF.

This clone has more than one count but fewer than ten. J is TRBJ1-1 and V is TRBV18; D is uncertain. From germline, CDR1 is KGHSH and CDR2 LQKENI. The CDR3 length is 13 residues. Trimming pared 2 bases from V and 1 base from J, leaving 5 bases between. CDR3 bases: TGTGCCAGCTCACCAACAGCGAACACTGAAGCTTTCTTT. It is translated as CASSPTANTEAFF.

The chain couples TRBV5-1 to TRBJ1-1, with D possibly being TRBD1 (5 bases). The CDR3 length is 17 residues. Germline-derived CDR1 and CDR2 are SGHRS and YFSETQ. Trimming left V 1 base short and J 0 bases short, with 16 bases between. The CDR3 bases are TGCGCCAGCAGCTTGCAGGGCGGACGATGGATGAACACTGAAGCTTTCTTT. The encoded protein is CASSLQGGRWMNTEAFF.

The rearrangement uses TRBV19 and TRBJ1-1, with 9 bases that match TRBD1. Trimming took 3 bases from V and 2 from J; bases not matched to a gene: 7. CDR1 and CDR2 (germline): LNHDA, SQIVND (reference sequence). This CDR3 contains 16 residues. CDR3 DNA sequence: TGTGCCAGTAGTATCAGGACAGGGGCGGACAACACTGAAGCTTTCTTT. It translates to CASSIRTGADNTEAFF.